A single T cell receptor (beta chain) is shown here with its context. Its specificity is not known. This record comes from a study of siplizumab effects on memory and regulatory T cells. This CDR3 has 14 residues. V gave up 10 bases and J gave up 0 bases; unmatched junction bases: 5. Germline V gives CDR1 SGHNT, CDR2 YYREEE (reference sequence). Coculture of the mixed lymphocyte reaction cells took place at 37 degrees C and lasted more than five days. Libraries were prepared by immunoSEQ multiplex PCR; TCRdb keeps only in-frame clonotypes and omits some of them. The table includes 9,700 or so clones, around two fifths detected once.

The sequencing input was CFSE-low (dividing) CD4+ T cells sorted from an allogeneic mixed lymphocyte reaction. The V call is TRBV5-4, the J call TRBJ2-2, with TRBD2 matching over 8 bases. The sequence was collected from a human donor in good health; the cells came from an allogeneic mixed lymphocyte reaction. This chain's CDR3 is CAAGGVANTGELFF. CDR3 bases: TGTGCCGCCGGGGGGGTTGCGAACACCGGGGAGCTGTTTTTT.